This T cell receptor (beta chain) originates from a study of early T cells in non-severe SARS-CoV-2 infection. In the study overall: Sequenced bulk RNA came from whole blood that was unsorted, and chains were unpaired.

The J segment lost 7 bases and the V segment lost 11 bases, leaving 13 bases of the junction unmatched. The CDR3 sequence is 14 residues long. Germline V gene sequence: CDR1 SGHTA, CDR2 FQGNSA. This clonotype was seen at least ten times. Its antigen is still unknown. Study results and limitations: Clonotype matching in VDJdb favored anti-spike CD8 responses and did not capture private and CD4 specificities.

Molecules of cDNA were individually given unique molecular identifiers that were attached to them. TCRdb independently ran MiXCR on the 5' RACE reads; one entry per CDR3 protein. The top ten hold about 35% of the sample, which has 25,000 to 35,000 distinct CDR3 sequences, 5% to 6.5% seen once. The receptor was derived from an adult who was a healthcare worker with PCR-confirmed SARS-CoV-2 infection or an uninfected control (not recorded which). Sequencing used whole blood, obtained at baseline. The V call is TRBV7-2, the J call TRBJ2-1; 8 nucleotides agree with TRBD2. CDR3 sequence reads: CASRAGGPLNEQFF. The CDR3 region has the DNA TGTGCCTCCAGGGCGGGGGGCCCCTTGAATGAGCAGTTCTTC.